This T cell receptor (beta chain) was obtained from a study of metastatic and nonmetastatic thyroid tumors. At the level of the study: The study looked at repertoires side by side in blood and in tumor or nodule tissue from malignant and benign thyroid patients. Findings of the study overall: Across blood and tumor, TCR beta diversity in malignant thyroid tumors was reportedly significantly higher than in benign nodules.

All patients were treatment-naive before thyroid surgery. The CDR3 extends over 17 amino acids. Looked up from germline, CDR1 is MDHEN and CDR2 is SYDVKM. V lost 6 bases to trimming and J lost 1 base; unmatched junction nucleotides: 9. TCRdb re-called the PCR reads with MiXCR. The data contain about 16,000 clones, approximately 30% of them singletons. Concerning this clone: Its antigen is currently unknown.

The chain joins TRBV28 to TRBJ2-3; 11 nucleotides align to TRBD2. The TCR sequence derives from a female donor with papillary thyroid cancer or a benign thyroid nodule (not recorded which). Some clones in this sample may be carry-over from other donors' samples. Specimen: blood. Written as DNA, the CDR3 is TGTGCCAGCAGGCACGGACTAGCGGGTGTCGGCACAGATACGCAGTATTTT. This gives the protein CASRHGLAGVGTDTQYF.